The subject of this entry is one TCR beta chain. CDR3 length: 14 residues. V gave up 3 bases and J gave up 6 bases; unmatched junction bases: 3. CDR1 SGDLS and CDR2 YYNGEE come from the germline V gene. The data are from a study of blood T cell repertoires in COVID-19. At the level of the study: Samples came from the United States, Italy and Spain, spanning acute and convalescent COVID-19. T cells, B-cell-depleted T cells, or PBMCs supplied cDNA or gDNA.

Per the original data handling: Amplification of reference gene primers was used by the study to estimate nucleated cell counts. TCRdb's table, derived via immunoSEQ multiplex PCR, lists solely in-frame clones and lacks some. V and J calls and clone size are those listed in that table; D and trimming were worked out from the DNA. This table holds 100,000 or so clones, about 90% found once. Sequenced sample: peripheral blood. The J gene is TRBJ1-1, the V gene TRBV9; 12 positions match TRBD1. This TCR came from a human donor in a cohort sampled during active COVID-19. The DNA for the CDR3 is TGTGCCAGCAGCGGGGACAGGGGGCTGTCTGAAGCTTTCTTT. Its protein is CASSGDRGLSEAFF.